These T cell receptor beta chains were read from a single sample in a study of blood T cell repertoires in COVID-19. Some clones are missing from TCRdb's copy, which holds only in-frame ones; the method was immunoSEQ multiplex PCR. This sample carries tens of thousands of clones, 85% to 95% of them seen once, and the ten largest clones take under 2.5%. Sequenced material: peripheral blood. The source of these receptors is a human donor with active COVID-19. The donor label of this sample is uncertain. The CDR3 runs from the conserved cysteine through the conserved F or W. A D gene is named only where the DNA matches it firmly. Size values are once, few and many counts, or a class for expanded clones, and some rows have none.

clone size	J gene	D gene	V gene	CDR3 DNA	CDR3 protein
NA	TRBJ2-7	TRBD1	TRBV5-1	TGCGCCAGCAGCGTAGGGGGCGCTTACGAGCAGTACTTC	CASSVGGAYEQYF
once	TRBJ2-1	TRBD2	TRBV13	TGTGCCAGCAGCTATGCTAGCGGGGGTGAGTTCTTC	CASSYASGGEFF
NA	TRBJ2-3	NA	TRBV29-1	TGCAGCGTTGAAGATGGACAGAGGGGGTCAGATACGCAGTATTTT	CSVEDGQRGSDTQYF
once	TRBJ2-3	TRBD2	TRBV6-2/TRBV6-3	TGTGCCAGCAGTTACGCCCTAGCGGGGGCGAGCACAGATACGCAGTATTTT	CASSYALAGASTDTQYF
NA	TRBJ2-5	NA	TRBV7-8	TGTGCCAGCATCCAAATGCGGCGGTACCAAGAGACCCAGTACTTC	CASIQMRRYQETQYF
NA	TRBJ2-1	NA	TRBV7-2	TGTGCCAGCAGCTTAGCGCGGAGTTATGATGAGCAGTTCTTC	CASSLARSYDEQFF
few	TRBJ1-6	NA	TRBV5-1	TGCGCCAGCGGGACTGATTATAATTCACCCCTCCACTTT	CASGTDYNSPLHF
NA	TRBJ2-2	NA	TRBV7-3	TGTGCCAGCAGCCTCGACAGAAACACCGGGGAGCTGTTTTTT	CASSLDRNTGELFF
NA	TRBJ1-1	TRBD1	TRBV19	TGTGCCAGTAGTCCCCCGACAGGGCCCCCCCACGTGAACACTGAAGCTTTCTTT	CASSPPTGPPHVNTEAFF
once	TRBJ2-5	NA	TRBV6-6	TGTGCCAGCAGTTACTCGGCTAGCCAAGAGACCCAGTACTTC	CASSYSASQETQYF
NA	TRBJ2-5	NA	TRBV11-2	TGTGCCAGCAGCTTAGATGAGGGATTCAAACGGGAGACCCAGTACTTC	CASSLDEGFKRETQYF
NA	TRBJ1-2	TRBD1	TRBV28	TGTGCCAGCAGTTTCCCGGGACAGGGGGAGTTTGGCTACACCTTC	CASSFPGQGEFGYTF
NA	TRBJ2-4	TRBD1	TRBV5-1	TGCGCCAGCAGCTGGGGACAGGGGAGGGCCAAAAACATTCAGTACTTC	CASSWGQGRAKNIQYF
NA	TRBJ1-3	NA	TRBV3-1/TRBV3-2	TGTGCCAGCAGTCCCTTCTCTGGAAACACCATATATTTT	CASSPFSGNTIYF
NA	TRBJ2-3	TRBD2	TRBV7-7	TGTGCCAGCAGCGCCAACAGCGGGGGGGGAGATACGCAGTATTTT	CASSANSGGGDTQYF
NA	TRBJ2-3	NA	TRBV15	TGTGCCACCAGCAGAGTTGGCAGAAGCACAGATACGCAGTATTTT	CATSRVGRSTDTQYF
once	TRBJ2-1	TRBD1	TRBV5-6	TGTGCCAGCAGCGCCGCCGGGACAGGGGGTTACGATGAGCAGTTCTTC	CASSAAGTGGYDEQFF
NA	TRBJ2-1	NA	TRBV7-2	TGTGCCAGCAGCCTCGGACAGAGCCCAAATGAGCAGTTCTTC	CASSLGQSPNEQFF
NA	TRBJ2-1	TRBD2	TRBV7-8	TGTGCCAGCAGCCTCACTAGCGGGGGATACCTCTACAATGAGCAGTTCTTC	CASSLTSGGYLYNEQFF
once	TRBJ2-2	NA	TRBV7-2	TGTGCCAGCAGCTTAGGGTGGGTGAGGCCCATTTCTAACACCGGGGAGCTGTTTTTT	CASSLGWVRPISNTGELFF
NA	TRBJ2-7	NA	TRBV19	TGTGCCAGTAGTTTACAGGACAGCCCAACGAGCGAGCAGTACTTC	CASSLQDSPTSEQYF
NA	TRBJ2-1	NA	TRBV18	TGTGCCAGCTCACCGCAGGGATTCTACAATGAGCAGTTCTTC	CASSPQGFYNEQFF
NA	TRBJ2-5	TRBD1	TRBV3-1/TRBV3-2	TGTGCCAGCAGCCAAAACTTGGACAGGGGTGAGACCCAGTACTTC	CASSQNLDRGETQYF
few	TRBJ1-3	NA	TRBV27	TGTGCCAGCAGTCCCCAGTATGGAAACACCATATATTTT	CASSPQYGNTIYF
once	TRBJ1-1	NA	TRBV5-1	TGCGCCAGCAGCTTGTCAGTCACAATCACTGAAGCTTTCTTT	CASSLSVTITEAFF
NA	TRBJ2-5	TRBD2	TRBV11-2	TGTGCCAGCAGCTTGGGGACTAGGGGGGCGGAGACCCAGTACTTC	CASSLGTRGAETQYF
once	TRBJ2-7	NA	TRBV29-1	TGCAGCGTTCAGTCCGACGAGCAGTACTTC	CSVQSDEQYF
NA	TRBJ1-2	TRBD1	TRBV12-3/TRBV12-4	TGTGCCAGCACCTACAGGGGATCTGGCTACACCTTC	CASTYRGSGYTF
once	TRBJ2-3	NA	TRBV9	TGTGCCAGCAGCGTAGGGGAGTTACCTCGGGATACGCAGTATTTT	CASSVGELPRDTQYF
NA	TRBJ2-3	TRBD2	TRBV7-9	TGTGCCAGCAGCCGAATTGGGGGGGTATTCACAGATACGCAGTATTTT	CASSRIGGVFTDTQYF
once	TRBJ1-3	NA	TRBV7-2	TGTGCCAGCAGCTTAAATCGCGGTCAGGGCTCTGGAAACACCATATATTTT	CASSLNRGQGSGNTIYF
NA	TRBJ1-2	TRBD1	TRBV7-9	TGTGCCAGCAGCTTAGATGGTTGGGACAGCGTCTATGGCTACACCTTC	CASSLDGWDSVYGYTF
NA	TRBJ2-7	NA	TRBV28	TGTGCCAGCAGTTCAGACGGGAATGCGTACTTC	CASSSDGNAYF
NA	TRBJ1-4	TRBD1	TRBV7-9	TGTGCCAGCAGCTTAACCGGGACAGGGGAAAAACTGTTTTTT	CASSLTGTGEKLFF
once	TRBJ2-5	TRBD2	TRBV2	TGTGCCAGCAGCCCTACTAGCGGGGGGGCGGCCCAGTACTTC	CASSPTSGGAAQYF